Shown below are 14 T cell receptor beta chains from a single sample sequenced in a study of early T cells in non-severe SARS-CoV-2 infection. TCRdb re-analysed the 5' RACE reads in MiXCR, keeping a single row per CDR3 protein. The sample shows roughly 67,000 distinct CDR3 sequences, over 9% of them seen only once. Input material: whole blood. Every receptor here comes from an adult who was a healthcare worker with PCR-confirmed SARS-CoV-2 infection or an uninfected control (not recorded which).

The chain joins TRBV20-1 to TRBJ2-1; 7 bases line up with TRBD2. The CDR3 has 15 residues. Germline V gene sequence: CDR1 DFQATT, CDR2 SNEGSKA (reference sequence). V was clipped by 5 bases and J by 0 bases; unmatched bases: 7. The CDR3 nucleotides read TGCAGTGCTTTTCCGAGGGAGGGCTCCTACAATGAGCAGTTCTTC. It yields the protein CSAFPREGSYNEQFF.

The chain carries TRBV20-1 and TRBJ2-3; tentatively, D is TRBD2 (5 bases). Germline V gives CDR1 DFQATT, CDR2 SNEGSKA (reference sequence). The CDR3 has 12 residues. In DNA form, the CDR3 reads TGCACCGCGGGCGCACGCACAGATACGCAGTATTTT. Its translation is CTAGARTDTQYF.

Regarding this clonotype: This may be a read error, as it is one base from a much larger clone. The chain couples TRBV14 to TRBJ2-1; TRBD2 agrees at 8 bases. Germline loops: CDR1 SGHDN, CDR2 FVKESK. V lost 6 bases to trimming and J lost 0 bases; unmatched junction nucleotides: 13. The CDR3 is 18 residues long. This chain's CDR3 is CASSQRFTGTSSYNEQFF. CDR3 DNA: TGTGCCAGCAGTCAACGATTCACAGGGACTAGCTCCTACAATGAGCAGTTCTTC. The variable domain in full, with the rest retrieved from reference TRBV14 and TRBJ2-1, is EAGVTQFPSHSVIEKGQTVTLRCDPISGHDNLYWYRRVMGKEIKFLLHFVKESKQDESGMPNNRFLAERTGGTYSTLKVQPAELEDSGVYFCASSQRFTGTSSYNEQFFGPGTRLTVL.

This clonotype occurred a few times. The V and J genes are TRBV7-9 and TRBJ1-4; D is undetermined. The CDR3 totals 14 residues. Germline V gene data show CDR1 as SEHNR and CDR2 as FQNEAQ (reference sequence). V was shortened by 1 base and J by 4 bases, with 7 bases between the two germline ends. CDR3 sequence: CASSLVPRNEKLFF. The DNA of the CDR3 is TGTGCCAGCAGCTTAGTACCCCGTAATGAAAAACTGTTTTTT. The full variable domain, its missing parts supplied by reference TRBV7-9 and TRBJ1-4, is DTGVSQNPRHKITKRGQNVTFRCDPISEHNRLYWYRQTLGQGPEFLTYFQNEAQLEKSRLLSDRFSAERPKGSFSTLEIQRTEQGDSAMYLCASSLVPRNEKLFFGSGTQLSVL.

This chain joins TRBV6-1 and TRBJ2-1, with 12 bases identical to TRBD1. There are 15 residues in the CDR3. With V trimmed by 7 bases and J by 7 bases, 8 bases remained unmatched. Germline V gene sequence: CDR1 MNHNS, CDR2 SASEGT. CDR3 DNA: TGTGCCAGCACCACCGGGACAGGGGGCTGGAATGAGCAGTTCTTC. Its translation is CASTTGTGGWNEQFF.

V usage is TRBV5-1 and J usage is TRBJ1-2; TRBD1 matches 9 bases. Germline V gene data show CDR1 as SGHRS and CDR2 as YFSETQ. The CDR3 length is 17 residues. The junction had 11 bases not matched to a gene; V was cut back by 0 bases and J by 5 bases. CDR3 protein: CASSLAPRTGEGYGYTF. DNA of the CDR3: TGCGCCAGCAGCTTGGCCCCACGGACAGGGGAAGGGTATGGCTACACCTTC.

In this sample, this clonotype turned up many times. This chain connects TRBV6-5 to TRBJ1-2; D may be TRBD1 (5 bases). CDR3 length equals 16 residues. V was trimmed by 5 bases and J by 8 bases, leaving 24 bases between them. Germline V lookup: CDR1 MNHEY, CDR2 SVGAGI. Written as DNA, the CDR3 is TGTGCCAGCAGTGAGTTCCGGGACGCCGATTCCCGGGGCTACACCTTC. Residues: CASSEFRDADSRGYTF.

This clonotype has ten or more counts. This CDR3 is CASSPSGRSYEQYF. DNA of the CDR3: TGTGCCAGCAGCCCTAGCGGGAGGTCCTACGAGCAGTACTTC. The V call is TRBV12-3 or TRBV12-4, the J call TRBJ2-7, with 11 bases aligning to TRBD2. The CDR3 totals 14 residues. The V gene end was trimmed by 6 bases and the J gene end by 1 base; junction bases not matched to a gene: 2.

This clonotype was counted many times. The chain couples TRBV7-9 to TRBJ1-2; tentatively, D is TRBD1 (5 bases). The CDR3 is 14 residues long. Per germline, CDR1 SEHNR and CDR2 FQNEAQ (reference sequence). V lost 11 bases, J lost 8 bases, and 24 bases lay in between. The CDR3 DNA is TGTGCCGGCGGTGTGGTCCTAGGGGAGGAGGGCTACACCTTC. Translation: CAGGVVLGEEGYTF.

This clonotype was recorded many times. The CDR3 coding sequence is TGTGCCAGCAGCTCCCACCCTCTCACAGGGGGCCGAGGTTCACCCCTCCACTTT. Its protein is CASSSHPLTGGRGSPLHF. The rearrangement joins TRBV11-2 to TRBJ1-6; 9 bases fit TRBD1. The V gene's germline CDR1 is SGHAT and CDR2 FQNNGV. Trimming at V came to 4 bases and at J to 9 bases, leaving 16 bases not matched to a gene. CDR3 length: 18 residues.

The V call is TRBV7-8, the J call TRBJ2-1; 7 bases are a match to TRBD2. Germline CDR1 is SGHVS and CDR2 is FQNEAQ. V trimming: 1 base; J trimming: 6 bases; junction bases outside the gene matches: 6. The CDR3 is 15 residues long. DNA of the CDR3: TGTGCCAGCAGCTTAGGGGGGGGTCGAGGCAATGAGCAGTTCTTC. This sequence encodes CASSLGGGRGNEQFF.

The chain uses TRBV30 and TRBJ2-7; a possible D gene is TRBD1 (6 bases). V gave up 1 base and J gave up 4 bases, with 11 bases separating them. This CDR3 has 13 amino acids. Germline CDR1 and CDR2: GTSNPN and SVGIG (reference sequence). The CDR3 reads CAWSEGQKYEQYF. The CDR3 DNA reads TGTGCCTGGAGTGAAGGACAGAAATACGAGCAGTACTTC.

This clonotype was seen only a few times. This sequence joins TRBV2 and TRBJ1-1; a possible D gene is TRBD1 (5 bases). The germline V gene has CDR1 SNHLY and CDR2 FYNNEI. The CDR3 extends over 14 amino acids. Trimming shortened V by 2 bases and J by 7 bases, and 14 bases separated the two germline ends. CDR3 in amino acids: CASSESGYRLEAFF. Written as DNA, the CDR3 is TGTGCCAGCAGTGAATCAGGGTACAGACTTGAAGCTTTCTTT.

This clonotype was counted a few times. The chain carries TRBV7-8 and TRBJ2-1; D is perhaps TRBD2 (6 bases). Trimming removed 1 base from V and 4 bases from J, with 14 bases in between. This CDR3 has 16 amino acids. Germline V CDR1 and CDR2: SGHVS, FQNEAQ. CDR3 residues: CASSLVSSGLYNEQFF. CDR3 DNA: TGTGCCAGCAGCTTAGTGTCCAGCGGGTTATACAATGAGCAGTTCTTC.